These T cell receptor beta chains were read from a single sample in a study of Graves' ophthalmopathy and Graves' hyperthyroidism. TCRdb reanalysed the multiplex PCR reads using MiXCR and keeps one entry per CDR3 protein. Here the sample spans a few hundred thousand distinct CDR3 sequences, approximately 15% being singletons. The sequencing sample was made of peripheral blood. The origin of the receptors is a woman between 18 and 29 years old with stable Graves' hyperthyroidism. The CDR3 runs from the conserved cysteine through the conserved F or W. The D gene is left open where the match is weak. Clone size is shown for a subset of rows, as once, few, many or a class of expanded clone.

TRBV27	many	TRBJ1-1	.	CASLPLTRESTEAFF	TGTGCCAGCCTACCACTAACCAGGGAGAGCACTGAAGCTTTCTTT
TRBV7-2	.	TRBJ2-5	.	CASSLASSGWETQYF	TGTGCCAGCAGCTTAGCATCCAGCGGGTGGGAGACCCAGTACTTC
TRBV11-2	.	TRBJ2-7	TRBD2	CASSLEGTSGGASEQYF	TGTGCCAGCAGCTTAGAGGGTACTAGCGGGGGGGCCTCCGAGCAGTACTTC
TRBV15	many	TRBJ1-5	TRBD1	CATSRDFRGQGVGSNQPQHF	TGTGCCACCAGCAGAGATTTTCGGGGACAGGGGGTAGGTAGCAATCAGCCCCAGCATTTT
TRBV20-1	many	TRBJ1-3	.	CSAREYPGNTIYF	TGCAGTGCTAGAGAGTACCCTGGAAACACCATATATTTT
TRBV19	many	TRBJ2-5	TRBD1	CASSIGRGTQETQYF	TGTGCCAGTAGTATTGGCAGGGGGACCCAAGAGACCCAGTACTTC
TRBV9	few	TRBJ2-6	.	CASSATTGANVLTF	TGTGCCAGCAGCGCCACTACTGGGGCCAACGTCCTGACTTTC
TRBV2	many	TRBJ2-7	TRBD2	CASNLGSGDYEQYF	TGTGCCAGCAACCTCGGAAGCGGGGATTACGAGCAGTACTTC
TRBV6-5	many	TRBJ1-1	.	CASSYFVLTEAFF	TGTGCCAGCAGTTACTTTGTTCTCACTGAAGCTTTCTTT
TRBV7-9	many	TRBJ2-7	.	CASSLEERGVVYEQYF	TGTGCCAGCAGCTTAGAGGAACGAGGGGTGGTGTACGAGCAGTACTTC
TRBV12-5	many	TRBJ1-1	.	CASGQDRGNTEAFF	TGTGCTAGTGGACAAGACAGAGGGAACACTGAAGCTTTCTTT